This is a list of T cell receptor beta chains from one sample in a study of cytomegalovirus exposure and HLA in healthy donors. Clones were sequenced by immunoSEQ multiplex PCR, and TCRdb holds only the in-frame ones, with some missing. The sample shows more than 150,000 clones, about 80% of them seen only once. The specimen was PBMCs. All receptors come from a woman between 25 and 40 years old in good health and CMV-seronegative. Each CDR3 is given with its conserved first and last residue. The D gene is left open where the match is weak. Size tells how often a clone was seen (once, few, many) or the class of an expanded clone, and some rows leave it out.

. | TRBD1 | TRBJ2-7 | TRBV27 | CASSSGQGIVYEQYF | TGTGCCAGCAGCTCCGGACAGGGGATTGTCTACGAGCAGTACTTC
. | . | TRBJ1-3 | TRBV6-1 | CASSESPGNTIYF | TGTGCCAGCAGTGAATCTCCTGGAAACACCATATATTTT
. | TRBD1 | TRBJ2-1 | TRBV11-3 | CASSLVRGQGTVDEQFF | TGTGCCAGCAGCTTAGTCAGGGGACAGGGAACGGTCGATGAGCAGTTCTTC
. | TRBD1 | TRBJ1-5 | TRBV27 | CASSFGGTANQPQHF | TGTGCCAGCAGTTTTGGTGGGACAGCGAATCAGCCCCAGCATTTT
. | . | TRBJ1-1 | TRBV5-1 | CASSLDGGTNTEAFF | TGCGCCAGCAGCTTGGATGGAGGGACGAACACTGAAGCTTTCTTT
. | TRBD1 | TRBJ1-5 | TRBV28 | CASSLGTANNQPQHF | TGTGCCAGCAGTCTTGGGACAGCGAACAATCAGCCCCAGCATTTT
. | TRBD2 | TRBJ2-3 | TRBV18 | CASSLGLATTDTQYF | TGTGCCAGCTCACTCGGACTAGCGACCACAGATACGCAGTATTTT
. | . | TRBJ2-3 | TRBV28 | CATLTGVFSTDTQYF | TGTGCCACCCTCACCGGGGTTTTTAGCACAGATACGCAGTATTTT
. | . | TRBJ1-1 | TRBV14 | CASSQDRGGAEAFF | TGTGCCAGCAGCCAAGATCGAGGAGGAGCTGAAGCTTTCTTT
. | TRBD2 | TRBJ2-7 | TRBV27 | CASSPSGSPYEQYF | TGTGCCAGCAGTCCCAGCGGGAGTCCCTACGAGCAGTACTTC
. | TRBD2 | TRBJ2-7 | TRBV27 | CASSLSWLAGGDGNEQYF | TGTGCCAGCAGTTTATCTTGGCTAGCGGGGGGAGACGGCAACGAGCAGTACTTC
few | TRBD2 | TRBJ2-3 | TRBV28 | CASSLSGLAGTTDTQYF | TGTGCCAGCAGTTTATCCGGACTAGCGGGCACCACAGATACGCAGTATTTT
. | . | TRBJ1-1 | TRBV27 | CASHPAEGRGGTEAFF | TGTGCCAGCCACCCCGCAGAGGGCCGCGGGGGGACTGAAGCTTTCTTT
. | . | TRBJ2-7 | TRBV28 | CASRETVYEQYF | TGTGCCAGCAGAGAGACAGTCTACGAGCAGTACTTC
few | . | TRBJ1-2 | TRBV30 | CAWSLILTGIDGYTF | TGTGCCTGGAGTCTCATCCTAACAGGGATAGACGGCTACACCTTC
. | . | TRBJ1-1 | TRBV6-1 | CASSELVNTEAFF | TGTGCCAGCAGTGAATTAGTGAACACTGAAGCTTTCTTT
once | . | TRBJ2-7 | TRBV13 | CASSLGTVTYEQYF | TGTGCCAGCAGCTTAGGAACAGTAACCTACGAGCAGTACTTC
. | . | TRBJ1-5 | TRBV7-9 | CASSLEGIGNQPQHF | TGTGCCAGCAGCTTAGAGGGGATCGGCAATCAGCCCCAGCATTTT
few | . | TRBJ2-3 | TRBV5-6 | CASSLLGGPPDTQYF | TGTGCCAGCAGCTTGCTGGGGGGGCCTCCAGATACGCAGTATTTT
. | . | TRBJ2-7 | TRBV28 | CASSLSRLTSSGPLSSYEQYF | TGTGCCAGCAGTTTAAGCCGACTCACTAGCAGCGGGCCCCTAAGCTCCTACGAGCAGTACTTC
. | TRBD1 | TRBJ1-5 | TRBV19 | CASNTLPGQSNQPQHF | TGTGCCAGTAACACTCTCCCGGGACAGAGCAATCAGCCCCAGCATTTT
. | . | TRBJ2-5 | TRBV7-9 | CASSLVRETQYF | TGTGCCAGCAGCTTAGTTCGGGAGACCCAGTACTTC
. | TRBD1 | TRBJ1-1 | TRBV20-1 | CSAPGTGKAFF | TGCAGTGCTCCCGGGACAGGGAAAGCTTTCTTT
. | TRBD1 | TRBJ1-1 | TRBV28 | CASSNRGERTEAFF | TGTGCCAGCAGCAACAGGGGGGAGCGGACTGAAGCTTTCTTT
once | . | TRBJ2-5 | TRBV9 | CASSVGGAEQETQYF | TGTGCCAGCAGCGTAGGGGGAGCGGAGCAAGAGACCCAGTACTTC
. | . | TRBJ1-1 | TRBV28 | CASRSEAMNTEAFF | TGTGCCAGCAGATCAGAGGCTATGAACACTGAAGCTTTCTTT
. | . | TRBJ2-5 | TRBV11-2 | CASSLNLVEKTQYF | TGTGCCAGCAGCTTAAACCTAGTTGAAAAGACCCAGTACTTC
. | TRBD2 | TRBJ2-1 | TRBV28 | CASTVAGITYNEQFF | TGTGCCAGCACAGTAGCGGGAATTACCTACAATGAGCAGTTCTTC
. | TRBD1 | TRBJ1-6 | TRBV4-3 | CASSQGYRGNSPLHF | TGCGCCAGCAGCCAGGGTTACAGGGGGAATTCACCCCTCCACTTT